This T cell receptor beta chain was captured in a study of blood T cell repertoires in COVID-19. Study details: COVID-19 samples from acute and convalescent phases originated in the United States, Italy and Spain. PBMCs, B-cell-depleted T cells, or T cells provided the cDNA or gDNA that made up the material.

CDR1 is SGHRS and CDR2 is YFSETQ in the germline V gene. The CDR3 sequence is 15 residues long. V shed 3 bases, J shed 6 bases, and the junction held 7 bases outside the gene matches. Per the authors' pipeline: Amplification of reference gene primers provided the estimated nucleated cell counts. Clones were sequenced by immunoSEQ multiplex PCR, and TCRdb holds only the in-frame ones, with some missing. V, J and clone size were drawn from that table, and D and trimming were deduced from the DNA. The table has around 39,000 clones, 75% to 90% seen once. The sequence derives from a man aged 55 to 69 with active COVID-19. The genes are TRBV5-1 and TRBJ2-1, with 9 bases aligning to TRBD2. Sequencing used peripheral blood. The CDR3 sequence: CASSSGTSRGNEQFF. Written as DNA, the CDR3 is TGCGCCAGCAGCTCCGGGACTAGCCGCGGCAATGAGCAGTTCTTC.